These 27 T cell receptor beta chains share one sample of origin, sequenced in a study of PD-1 blockade in classical Hodgkin lymphoma. Brentuximab vedotin exposure varied among the patients, all of whom had relapsed after autologous stem cell transplantation. Profiling relied on immunoSEQ multiplex PCR, and the TCRdb table lists in-frame clones only, not all of them. The sample comprises roughly 10,000 clones, 76% of which are singletons, and 25% rests with the top ten. The input for sequencing was peripheral blood mononuclear cells (PBMCs), taken at baseline. The receptors shown here come from a human donor with classical Hodgkin lymphoma.

The count of this clone is one. This chain joins TRBV25-1 and TRBJ2-1; D ambiguous. This CDR3 is 11 amino acids long. V was shortened by 5 bases and J by 7 bases, with 6 bases between the two germline ends. Germline V gene lookup returns CDR1 MGHDK and CDR2 SYGVNS. This CDR3 is CASSLRNEQFF. The DNA for the CDR3 is TGTGCCAGCAGTCTGAGAAATGAGCAGTTCTTC.

The gene calls are TRBV29-1 and TRBJ2-3; 12 bases are a match to TRBD1. The CDR3 has 14 amino acids. Germline V CDR1 and CDR2: SQVTM, ANQGSEA. Germline trimming cut 3 bases from V and 4 bases from J; bases unmatched to any gene: 2. CDR3 nucleotides: TGCAGCGTTGATGGGACAGGGGGCTCAGATACGCAGTATTTT. Residues: CSVDGTGGSDTQYF.

The chain joins TRBV6-5 to TRBJ2-7, with a possible D match to TRBD2 (6 bases). Germline-derived CDR1 and CDR2 are MNHEY and SVGAGI. V was cut by 0 bases and J by 1 base, with 13 bases left in between. This CDR3 has 16 amino acids. The CDR3 coding sequence is TGTGCCAGCAGTTACTCCCTGGCGGGACCTTCCTACGAGCAGTACTTC. Residues: CASSYSLAGPSYEQYF.

This clone has a handful of counts. The CDR3 reads CASRPGVIAKNIQYF. In DNA, the CDR3 is TGTGCCAGCAGACCGGGGGTCATAGCCAAAAACATTCAGTACTTC. The chain carries TRBV6-5 and TRBJ2-4, with D possibly TRBD2 on 6 matching bases. V was pared by 6 bases and J by 0 bases, with 12 bases between. This CDR3 has 15 residues. Germline assignment: CDR1 MNHEY and CDR2 SVGAGI.

The J gene is TRBJ2-7, the V gene TRBV4-1, with D possibly TRBD2 on 7 matching bases. The germline V gene has CDR1 MGHRA and CDR2 YSYEKL. V lost 1 base, J lost 4 bases, and 23 bases lay in between. The CDR3 has 18 residues. The CDR3 region is CASSQAPKRLAGEYEQYF. CDR3 in DNA: TGCGCCAGCAGCCAAGCTCCGAAAAGACTAGCAGGGGAGTACGAGCAGTACTTC.

The chain couples TRBV9 to TRBJ1-3; tentative D call: TRBD1 (5 bases). The V gene's germline CDR1 is SGDLS and CDR2 YYNGEE. The CDR3 is 15 amino acids. V lost 2 bases and J 1 base, leaving 10 bases between the germline ends. CDR3 sequence: CASSVLQGSGNTIYF. CDR3 DNA: TGTGCCAGCAGCGTTCTGCAGGGATCTGGAAACACCATATATTTT.

J is TRBJ1-2 and V is TRBV5-5, with 8 bases matching TRBD1. The CDR3 runs 14 residues. Germline CDR1 is SGHKS and CDR2 is YYEKEE (reference sequence). The junction had 5 bases not matched to a gene; V was cut back by 1 base and J by 6 bases. The CDR3 spells CASSLTGGRDGYTF. CDR3 nucleotides: TGTGCCAGCAGCTTGACAGGGGGAAGGGATGGCTACACCTTC.

This rearrangement joins TRBV10-2 to TRBJ2-7, with D possibly matching TRBD2 (5 bases). V was pared by 2 bases and J by 3 bases, with 11 bases between. CDR1 is WSHSY and CDR2 is SAAADI in the germline V gene. This CDR3 has 14 amino acids. CDR3 nucleotides: TGCGCCAGCAGTGAGGTGTATGGGAGCTACGAGCAGTACTTC. Its protein product is CASSEVYGSYEQYF.

J is TRBJ2-5 and V is TRBV28, with D unclear. Germline V gene data show CDR1 as MDHEN and CDR2 as SYDVKM. The CDR3 is 16 residues long. V lost 2 bases and J lost 2, with 15 bases in between. The CDR3 DNA is TGTGCCAGCAGTTTAGTACTGACTCCCCAACAAGAGACCCAGTACTTC. Amino acid sequence: CASSLVLTPQQETQYF.

This chain joins TRBV6-6 and TRBJ2-7; the D gene is possibly TRBD2 (6 bases). V gave up 0 bases and J gave up 7 bases, with 7 bases separating them. Germline loops: CDR1 MNHNY, CDR2 SVGAGI (reference sequence). The CDR3 runs to 12 residues. CDR3 sequence: CASSYSRGEQYF. CDR3 sequence (DNA): TGTGCCAGCAGTTACTCCCGGGGGGAGCAGTACTTC.

As to this clone: One end of the junction is discordant with germline, which a read error may explain. This sequence joins TRBV20-1 and TRBJ2-1, with 9 positions matching TRBD2. There are 11 residues in the CDR3. Germline values: CDR1 DFQATT, CDR2 SNEGSKA (reference sequence). The chain's CDR3 is CLAGAYNEQFF. CDR3 DNA sequence: TGTTTAGCGGGAGCCTACAATGAGCAGTTCTTC.

The rearrangement uses TRBV7-9 and TRBJ2-7; D may be TRBD1 (6 bases). V lost 6 bases to trimming and J lost 2 bases, with 14 bases between them. The germline gives CDR1 SEHNR, CDR2 FQNEAQ (reference sequence). The CDR3 is 14 amino acids. As DNA, the CDR3 is TGTGCCAGCAGATCGGGCGCAGGGGCCTACGAGCAGTACTTC. Its translation: CASRSGAGAYEQYF.

To note about this clone: One end of the junction does not line up with germline, which may come from a read error. V usage is TRBV4-1 and J usage is TRBJ2-1; 11 bases map to TRBD2. Germline V CDR1 and CDR2: MGHRA, YSYEKL. The CDR3 consists of 21 residues. CDR3 nucleotide sequence: TGCGCCAGCGGCCAACTCCCTCCCGAGACTAGCGGGATCCTGTCCTACAATGAGCAGTTCTTC. This codes for CASGQLPPETSGILSYNEQFF.

The chain recombines TRBV6-4 with TRBJ1-1; D might be TRBD1 (6 bases). V dropped 4 bases and J dropped 4 bases, with 22 bases sitting between them. There are 17 residues in the CDR3. From germline, CDR1 is MRHNA and CDR2 SNTAGT. As DNA, the CDR3 is TGTGCCAGCAGTGTTGGGGCCCTTACAGGGACGGCCACTGAAGCTTTCTTT. Encoded protein: CASSVGALTGTATEAFF.

The chain recombines TRBV7-9 with TRBJ2-3; 11 bases fit TRBD2. Losses at the gene ends were 8 bases for V and 5 bases for J; bases not matched to a gene: 6. Germline V CDR1 and CDR2: SEHNR, FQNEAQ (reference sequence). The CDR3 is 14 residues long. Here the CDR3 reads CASVTSGTRDTQYF. CDR3 DNA sequence: TGTGCCAGCGTGACTAGCGGGACAAGAGATACGCAGTATTTT.

This clone was observed a few times. The chain has TRBV12-5 and TRBJ1-2; D is unresolved. Germline V gene data show CDR1 as LGHNT and CDR2 as FRNRAP. The CDR3 spans 12 residues. The germline V and J ends were trimmed by 2 bases and 5 bases, with 6 bases remaining between them. In DNA, the CDR3 is TGTGCTAGTGGTTTGAACTTATATGGCTACACCTTC. Encoded protein: CASGLNLYGYTF.

V and J are TRBV29-1 and TRBJ2-1, with 9 nucleotides matching TRBD2. V shed 7 bases, J shed 4 bases, and the junction held 5 bases outside the gene matches. The CDR3 is 13 residues long. CDR1 and CDR2 from the germline V gene are SQVTM and ANQGSEA. Written as DNA, the CDR3 is TGCAGCGAGTCAGCGGGAGGTTACAATGAGCAGTTCTTC. It yields the protein CSESAGGYNEQFF.

This chain links TRBV10-2 with TRBJ2-5, with D perhaps being TRBD1 or TRBD2 (6 bases each). The CDR3 contains 15 residues. CDR1 is WSHSY and CDR2 is SAAADI in the germline V gene. Trimming took 6 bases from V and 5 from J, leaving 19 bases between them. Here the CDR3 DNA reads TGCGCCAGCAGGGGTTTTGGGGGGCTGGCGGAGACCCAGTACTTC. Translating gives CASRGFGGLAETQYF.

Here the CDR3 DNA reads TGTGCCAGCTCACCACCGGGTGTTGACACTGAAGCTTTCTTT. It is translated as CASSPPGVDTEAFF. The chain couples TRBV18 to TRBJ1-1; no clear D. Trimming removed 0 bases at V and 3 bases at J, with 8 bases between. The germline gives CDR1 KGHSH, CDR2 LQKENI. This CDR3 has 14 residues.

The chain combines TRBV6-5 with TRBJ2-3; 10 positions agree with TRBD2. After removal of 9 bases from V and 2 bases from J, the junction contained 8 bases not matched to a gene. This CDR3 has 15 amino acids. The V gene's germline CDR1 is MNHEY and CDR2 SVGAGI. CDR3 protein: CASSPAGGITDTQYF. The CDR3 nucleotides are TGTGCCAGTTCTCCAGCGGGAGGGATCACAGATACGCAGTATTTT.

The chain combines TRBV27 with TRBJ1-1; a weak D match, TRBD1 (6 bases). Germline loops: CDR1 MNHEY, CDR2 SMNVEV (reference sequence). This CDR3 region has 14 residues. V was shortened by 5 bases and J by 3 bases, with 13 bases between the two germline ends. CDR3 DNA sequence: TGTGCCAGCAGTAGGAACAGGGAGGACACTGAAGCTTTCTTT. This translates into CASSRNREDTEAFF.

This clone was observed a few times. The chain joins TRBV11-2 to TRBJ2-3; 8 bases agree with TRBD2. The germline V gene encodes CDR1 SGHAT and CDR2 FQNNGV. The CDR3 is made up of 16 amino acids. The junction had 5 bases not matched to a gene; V was cut back by 2 bases and J by 1 base. CDR3 nucleotides: TGTGCCAGCAGCTTATACGGGGGGGATGGCACAGATACGCAGTATTTT. This gives the protein CASSLYGGDGTDTQYF.

The rearrangement joins TRBV15 to TRBJ2-5, with 10 bases lining up with TRBD2. The CDR3 is 15 amino acids. Germline lookup yields CDR1 LNHNV and CDR2 YYDKDF (reference sequence). V lost 4 bases, J lost 1 base, and 3 bases stayed unmatched. DNA of the CDR3: TGTGCCACCAGCAAAAGGACTAGCGGCCAAGAGACCCAGTACTTC. Translation gives CATSKRTSGQETQYF.

The CDR3 bases are TGTGCCAGCAGCCCGACAACTAACTATGGCTACACCTTC. It codes for CASSPTTNYGYTF. The V call is TRBV6-5, the J call TRBJ1-2, with D unresolved. The V and J ends lost 6 bases and 0 bases respectively, with 8 bases between them. The length of the CDR3 is 13 residues. CDR1 MNHEY and CDR2 SVGAGI come from the germline V gene.

This clone has just one count. The V call is TRBV27, the J call TRBJ2-5, with D possibly being TRBD2 (5 bases). V was shortened by 2 bases and J by 5 bases, with 12 bases between the two germline ends. The CDR3 runs 14 residues. Germline V CDR1 and CDR2: MNHEY, SMNVEV (reference sequence). CDR3 residues: CASSLHRDRETQYF. The CDR3 region has the DNA TGTGCCAGCAGTTTACATCGGGATCGGGAGACCCAGTACTTC.

V gene TRBV6-5 combines with J gene TRBJ1-2; 8 nucleotides agree with TRBD1. CDR3 length: 12 residues. The trim removed 3 bases at V and 8 bases at J, leaving 2 bases unmatched. Germline V gives CDR1 MNHEY, CDR2 SVGAGI. This chain's CDR3 is CASSYSGGGYTF. CDR3 sequence (DNA): TGTGCCAGCAGTTATTCAGGGGGCGGCTACACCTTC.

V and J are TRBV10-3 and TRBJ2-2; either TRBD1 or TRBD2 may supply D (5 bases each). V lost 8 bases and J lost 1, with 11 bases in between. This CDR3 is 14 amino acids long. Germline V gene data show CDR1 as ENHRY and CDR2 as SYGVKD. CDR3 nucleotides: TGTGCCATCGGGGGAAGGGTGAACACCGGGGAGCTGTTTTTT. Amino acids: CAIGGRVNTGELFF.